What follows describes a single T cell receptor (beta chain). Its antigen is currently unknown. CDR1 is LGHNA, CDR2 YSLEER, per germline. The trim removed 1 base at V and 4 bases at J, leaving 13 bases unmatched. The CDR3 covers 18 residues. These data are taken from a study of T cell responses to AZD1222 COVID-19 vaccine. As for the study in general: Recipients boosted at about 4 weeks or about 12 weeks are pooled. Study findings and constraints: White British donors predominated, females outnumbered males, and clonal diversity was possibly underestimated. Increased Spike-specific TCR breadth and depth were observed after two AZD1222 doses. At study baseline, merely roughly 6 AZD1222 recipients were seropositive.

Method: immunoSEQ multiplex PCR; TCRdb's copy keeps in-frame clones and lacks some. The sample lists about 180,000 clones; about 91% were seen once. The chain has TRBV4-3 and TRBJ2-3; 8 bases fit TRBD1. The clonotype was recovered from an adult in good health. The sample was peripheral blood, taken on day 0 of AZD1222 vaccination. The CDR3: CASSQVLLGQEDADTQYF. The CDR3 nucleotides are TGCGCCAGCAGCCAAGTCCTTCTGGGACAGGAGGACGCAGATACGCAGTATTTT.